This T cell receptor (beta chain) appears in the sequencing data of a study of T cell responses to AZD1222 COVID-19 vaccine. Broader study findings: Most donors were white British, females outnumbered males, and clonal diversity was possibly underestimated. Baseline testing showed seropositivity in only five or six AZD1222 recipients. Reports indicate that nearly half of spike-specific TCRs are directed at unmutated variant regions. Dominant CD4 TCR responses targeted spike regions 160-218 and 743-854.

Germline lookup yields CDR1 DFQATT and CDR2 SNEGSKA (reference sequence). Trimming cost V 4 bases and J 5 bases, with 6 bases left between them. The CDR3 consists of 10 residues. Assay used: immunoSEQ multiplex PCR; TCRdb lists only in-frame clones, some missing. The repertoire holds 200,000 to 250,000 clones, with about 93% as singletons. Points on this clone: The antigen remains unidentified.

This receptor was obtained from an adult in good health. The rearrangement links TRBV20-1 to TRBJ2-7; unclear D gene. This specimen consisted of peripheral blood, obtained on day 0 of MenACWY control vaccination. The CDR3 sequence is CSATDNEQYF. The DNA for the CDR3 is TGCAGTGCTACCGACAACGAGCAGTACTTC.